Listed here is a single T cell receptor (beta chain). Germline V lookup: CDR1 WSHSY, CDR2 SAAADI. Trimming removed 4 bases from V and 0 bases from J; junction bases left unmatched: 5. This CDR3 has 15 residues. Clones were sequenced by immunoSEQ multiplex PCR, and TCRdb holds only the in-frame ones, with some missing. Among some 7,700 clones, approximately 73% were seen once, and the ten largest hold 30% to 40%. These data belong to a study of chemoradiotherapy in HPV16-positive cancers. Sampling took place from a patient who underwent chemoradiotherapy. This chain uses TRBV10-2 with TRBJ2-7, with 8 bases that match TRBD2. This TCR came from a human donor with HPV-associated anogenital cancer. CDR3 sequence: CASSGGTSSSYEQYV. DNA for the CDR3: TGCGCCAGCAGTGGCGGGACTAGTTCCTCCTACGAGCAGTACGTC.